One and the same sample provided the 9 T cell receptor beta chains below, sequenced in a study of shared clonotypes between healthy human individuals (dated by TCRdb to 2019 to 2021). Libraries were built with the immunoSEQ multiplex PCR assay. TCRdb re-hosts the immuneACCESS table, in-frame sequences only. Its copies lack some clones; in the studies checked, an unresolved V gene accounts for under half of them, and the cause for the rest is not known. Within this sample are about half a million clones, with 79% of them counted one time only. Clones ranked in the top ten supply roughly 12% of the sample. The sample taken for sequencing was PBMCs. All receptors derive from a woman aged 40-49 years in good health. Some clones in this sample may be carry-over from other donors' samples.

V gene TRBV2 combines with J gene TRBJ1-2; possibly TRBD1 for D (6 bases). The CDR3 spans 13 residues. Trimming pared 3 bases from V and 7 bases from J, leaving 12 bases between. CDR1 SNHLY and CDR2 FYNNEI come from the germline V gene. The CDR3 is CASSESRGGGYTF. The CDR3 coding sequence is TGTGCCAGCAGTGAGTCCAGGGGTGGTGGCTACACCTTC.

The chain is built from TRBV6-5 and TRBJ2-7; D is possibly TRBD1 (6 bases). The germline V and J ends were trimmed by 5 bases and 2 bases, with 10 bases remaining between them. The CDR3 covers 13 residues. Germline V CDR1 and CDR2: MNHEY, SVGAGI. CDR3 in DNA: TGTGCCAGCAGTCCGGGACATACCTACGAGCAGTACTTC. It is translated as CASSPGHTYEQYF.

The V and J genes are TRBV4-1 and TRBJ2-7, with 16 bases matching TRBD2. The ends lost 3 bases at V and 3 bases at J; junction bases unmatched: 11. The CDR3 consists of 19 residues. The V gene's germline CDR1 is MGHRA and CDR2 YSYEKL. CDR3 residues: CASSQATGTSGRAVYEQYF. CDR3 coding DNA: TGCGCCAGCAGCCAGGCCACCGGGACTAGCGGGAGGGCGGTCTACGAGCAGTACTTC.

This chain uses TRBV30 with TRBJ2-7; TRBD1 matches 11 bases. The CDR3 has 15 amino acids. In germline, CDR1 is GTSNPN, CDR2 SVGIG (reference sequence). Trimming took 0 bases from V and 3 from J; bases not matched to a gene: 4. CDR3 amino acids: CAWSVKGTGGYEQYF. The CDR3 DNA reads TGTGCCTGGAGTGTCAAGGGGACAGGGGGCTACGAGCAGTACTTC.

This clone was counted once. V is TRBV4-3 and J is TRBJ2-3, with a tentative D call TRBD1 (6 bases). Germline V gene lookup returns CDR1 LGHNA and CDR2 YSLEER. V shed 2 bases and J shed 3 bases, with 6 bases lying between them. The CDR3 is made up of 13 amino acids. The CDR3 is CASSQRGTDTQYF. In nucleotides, the CDR3 is TGCGCCAGCAGCCAAAGGGGGACAGATACGCAGTATTTT.

There are many counts of this clone. This chain uses TRBV7-6 with TRBJ2-3; D call uncertain. V lost 5 bases and J lost 6, with 12 bases in between. The length of the CDR3 is 13 residues. Per germline, CDR1 SGHVS and CDR2 FNYEAQ. In nucleotides, the CDR3 is TGTGCCAGCAGCATCCGGACGTCTGATACGCAGTATTTT. It is translated as CASSIRTSDTQYF.

The chain is built from TRBV4-1 and TRBJ2-1; 9 bases map to TRBD2. V lost 3 bases to trimming and J lost 5 bases; unmatched junction nucleotides: 5. The CDR3 has 15 residues. CDR1 MGHRA and CDR2 YSYEKL come from the germline V gene. CDR3 region: CASSQTGTSHNEQFF. CDR3 in DNA: TGCGCCAGCAGCCAGACCGGGACTAGCCACAATGAGCAGTTCTTC.

V gene TRBV7-3 combines with J gene TRBJ2-1; the D gene is possibly TRBD2 (6 bases). CDR1 and CDR2 (germline): SGHTA, FQGTGA. The CDR3 is 17 residues long. V lost 1 base, J lost 10 bases, and 23 bases lay in between. CDR3 amino acids: CASSLKEGPGLSAEQFF. The DNA for the CDR3 is TGTGCCAGCAGCTTAAAGGAGGGGCCAGGACTTTCCGCCGAGCAGTTCTTC. The full variable domain, in which reference TRBV7-3 and TRBJ2-1 provide the parts outside the CDR3, is GAGVSQTPSNKVTEKGKYVELRCDPISGHTALYWYRQSLGQGPEFLIYFQGTGAADDSGLPNDRFFAVRPEGSVSTLKIQRTERGDSAVYLCASSLKEGPGLSAEQFFGPGTRLTVL.

This clone was seen more than once but under ten times. The chain couples TRBV18 to TRBJ1-5; D not certain. The V end was cut by 1 base, the J end by 4 bases, with 5 bases between. The CDR3 contains 13 residues. Germline CDR1 KGHSH, CDR2 LQKENI. This CDR3 reads CASSPQQNQPQHF. CDR3 nucleotides: TGTGCCAGCTCACCACAACAGAATCAGCCCCAGCATTTT.